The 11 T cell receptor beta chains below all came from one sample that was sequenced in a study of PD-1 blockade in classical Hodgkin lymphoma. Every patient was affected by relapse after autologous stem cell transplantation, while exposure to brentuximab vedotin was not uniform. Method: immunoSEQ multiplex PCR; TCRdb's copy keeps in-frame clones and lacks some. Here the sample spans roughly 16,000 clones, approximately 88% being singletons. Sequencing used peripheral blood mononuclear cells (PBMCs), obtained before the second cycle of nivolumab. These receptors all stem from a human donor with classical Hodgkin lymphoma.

CDR3 nucleotides: TGTGCTAGTGGTTTGCCCCCGGGGGGACTAGCGGTAGATACGCAGTATTTT. This codes for CASGLPPGGLAVDTQYF. The chain uses TRBV12-5 and TRBJ2-3; TRBD2 matches at 11 bases. The V gene end was trimmed by 2 bases and the J gene end by 5 bases; junction bases not matched to a gene: 9. Germline V gene sequence: CDR1 LGHNT, CDR2 FRNRAP. The length of the CDR3 is 17 residues.

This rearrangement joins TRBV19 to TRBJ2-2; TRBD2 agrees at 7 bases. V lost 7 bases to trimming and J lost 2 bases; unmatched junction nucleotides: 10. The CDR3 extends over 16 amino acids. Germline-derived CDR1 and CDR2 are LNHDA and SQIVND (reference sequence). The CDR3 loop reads CASTSGRDYNTGELFF. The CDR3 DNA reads TGTGCCAGTACCTCGGGTCGGGACTATAACACCGGGGAGCTGTTTTTT.

CDR3 in amino acids: CASSPPLTDTQYF. The CDR3, as DNA: TGTGCCAGCTCACCCCCTCTCACAGATACGCAGTATTTT. V usage is TRBV18 and J usage is TRBJ2-3, with D unclear. The CDR3 is made up of 13 amino acids. The germline V gene encodes CDR1 KGHSH and CDR2 LQKENI. The V end was cut by 3 bases, the J end by 2 bases, with 6 bases between.

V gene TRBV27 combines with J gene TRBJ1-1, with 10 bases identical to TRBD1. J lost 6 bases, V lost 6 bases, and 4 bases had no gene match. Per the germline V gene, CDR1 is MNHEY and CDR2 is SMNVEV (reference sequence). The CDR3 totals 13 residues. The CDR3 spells CASSLGTGAEAFF. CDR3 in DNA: TGTGCCAGCAGCCTCGGGACAGGGGCTGAAGCTTTCTTT.

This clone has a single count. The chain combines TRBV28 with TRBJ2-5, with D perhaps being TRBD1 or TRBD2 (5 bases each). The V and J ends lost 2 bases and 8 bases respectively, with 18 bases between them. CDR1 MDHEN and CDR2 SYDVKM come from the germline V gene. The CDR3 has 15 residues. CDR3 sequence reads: CASSLGRVGVLTQYF. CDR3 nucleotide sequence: TGTGCCAGCAGTTTAGGCAGGGTCGGGGTTCTAACCCAGTACTTC.

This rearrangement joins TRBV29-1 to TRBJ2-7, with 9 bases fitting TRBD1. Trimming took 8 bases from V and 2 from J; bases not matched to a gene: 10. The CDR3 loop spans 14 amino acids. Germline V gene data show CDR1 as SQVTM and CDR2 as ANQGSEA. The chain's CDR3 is CSTRGGQGPYEQYF. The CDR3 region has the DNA TGCAGCACCCGTGGGGGACAGGGCCCCTACGAGCAGTACTTC.

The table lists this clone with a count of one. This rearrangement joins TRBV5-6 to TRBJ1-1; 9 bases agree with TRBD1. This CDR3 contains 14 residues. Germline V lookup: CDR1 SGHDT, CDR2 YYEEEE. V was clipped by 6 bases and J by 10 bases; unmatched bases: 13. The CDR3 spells CASTSAGQGSSAFF. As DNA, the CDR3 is TGTGCCAGCACCTCGGCGGGACAGGGTTCATCAGCTTTCTTT.

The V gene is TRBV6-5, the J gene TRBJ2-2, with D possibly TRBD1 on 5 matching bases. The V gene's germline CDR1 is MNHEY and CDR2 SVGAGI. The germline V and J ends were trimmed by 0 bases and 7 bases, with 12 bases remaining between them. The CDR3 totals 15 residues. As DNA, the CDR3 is TGTGCCAGCAGTTACTCGAACCAGGGAATCGGGGAGCTGTTTTTT. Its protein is CASSYSNQGIGELFF.

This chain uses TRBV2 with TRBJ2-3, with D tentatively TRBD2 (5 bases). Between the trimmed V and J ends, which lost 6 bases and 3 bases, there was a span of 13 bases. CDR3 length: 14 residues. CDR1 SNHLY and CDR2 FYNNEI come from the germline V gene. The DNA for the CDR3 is TGTGCCAGCAGGCCGGGAATATTAACAGATACGCAGTATTTT. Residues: CASRPGILTDTQYF.

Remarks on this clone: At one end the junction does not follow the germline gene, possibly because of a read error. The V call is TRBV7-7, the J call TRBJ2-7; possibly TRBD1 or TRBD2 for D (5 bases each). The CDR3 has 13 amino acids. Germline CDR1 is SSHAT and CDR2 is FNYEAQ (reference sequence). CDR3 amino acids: CASSLTGSGEQYF. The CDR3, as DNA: TGTGCTAGCAGCTTAACAGGTTCGGGGGAGCAGTACTTC.

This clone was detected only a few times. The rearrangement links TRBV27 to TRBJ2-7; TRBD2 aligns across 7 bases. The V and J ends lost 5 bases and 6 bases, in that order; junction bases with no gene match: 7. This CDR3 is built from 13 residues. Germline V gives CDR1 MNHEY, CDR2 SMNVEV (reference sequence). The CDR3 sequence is CASSPMGGFEQYF. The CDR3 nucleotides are TGTGCCAGCAGTCCCATGGGGGGGTTCGAGCAGTACTTC.